Listed below are T cell receptor beta chains from one sample, sequenced in a study of CD8+ T cells in alopecia areata. Here immunoSEQ multiplex PCR was the method, and the copy in TCRdb shows in-frame clones only, minus some. The data contain some 130,000 clones, about 57% of them seen just once; the ten biggest clones take up 3.5% to 5.5%. The sequences come from CD4+ T cells sorted from blood, collected at week 0. These receptors were taken from a human donor with alopecia areata. The CDR3 runs from the conserved cysteine through the conserved F or W. A D gene is named only where the DNA matches it firmly. The size of a clone is reported for some rows only, either as once, few or many, or as a class for expanded clones.

TRBJ1-5,-,few,TRBV5-1,CASSLQGADGQPQHF,TGCGCCAGCAGCCTTCAGGGTGCTGACGGTCAGCCCCAGCATTTT
TRBJ2-5,-,-,TRBV5-1,CASSGVGGEETQYF,TGCGCCAGCAGCGGTGTTGGAGGGGAAGAGACCCAGTACTTC
TRBJ1-2,-,few,TRBV5-6,CASTLGRIIWGYTF,TGTGCCAGCACCCTGGGACGGATTATATGGGGCTACACCTTC
TRBJ2-5,-,-,TRBV5-1,CASSSAGQETQYF,TGCGCCAGCAGCTCAGCAGGGCAAGAGACCCAGTACTTC
TRBJ2-7,TRBD2,few,TRBV6-6,CASSPRRGGTYEQYF,TGTGCCAGCAGCCCACGGCGGGGGGGCACCTACGAGCAGTACTTC
TRBJ2-5,-,-,TRBV7-2,CASSLAERETQYF,TGTGCCAGCAGCTTAGCCGAACGAGAGACCCAGTACTTC
TRBJ2-2,-,-,TRBV6-6,CASSFRSPYPAGELFF,TGTGCCAGCAGTTTTAGGTCCCCCTACCCCGCCGGGGAGCTGTTTTTT
TRBJ2-5,-,-,TRBV29-1,CSVVIGETQYF,TGCAGCGTTGTGATAGGAGAGACCCAGTACTTC
TRBJ2-5,-,-,TRBV7-3,CASSSSGTETQYF,TGTGCCAGCAGCAGTTCCGGCACAGAGACCCAGTACTTC
TRBJ1-4,-,-,TRBV4-1,CASSRDRDGNEKLFF,TGCGCCAGCAGCCGAGATCGGGACGGTAATGAAAAACTGTTTTTT
TRBJ2-1,TRBD1,-,TRBV5-1,CASSVTTGQGGNEQFF,TGCGCCAGCAGCGTCACAACGGGACAGGGGGGCAATGAGCAGTTCTTC
TRBJ2-1,TRBD2,-,TRBV7-2,CASSSFSGRVVNEQFF,TGTGCCAGCAGCTCCTTTAGCGGGAGGGTGGTCAATGAGCAGTTCTTC
TRBJ2-1,-,-,TRBV2,CASSRSYNEQFF,TGTGCCAGCAGTAGGTCTTACAATGAGCAGTTCTTC
TRBJ1-5,-,-,TRBV10-2,CASRAGANQPQHF,TGCGCCAGCCGGGCCGGAGCCAATCAGCCCCAGCATTTT
TRBJ1-5,-,-,TRBV19,CASSIGAVVPQPQHF,TGTGCCAGTAGTATAGGGGCGGTAGTACCTCAGCCCCAGCATTTT
TRBJ2-1,-,-,TRBV5-1,CASSSGGAWSSYNEQFF,TGCGCCAGCAGCTCCGGGGGAGCGTGGAGCTCCTACAATGAGCAGTTCTTC
TRBJ2-7,-,once,TRBV2,CASSSGQSRGEQYF,TGTGCCAGCAGTTCCGGACAGTCACGGGGCGAGCAGTACTTC
TRBJ2-2,TRBD2,-,TRBV14,CASSQDLWAGAGELFF,TGTGCCAGCAGCCAAGATCTGTGGGCGGGAGCCGGGGAGCTGTTTTTT
TRBJ2-4,-,few,TRBV7-2,CASSSMTSSENIQYF,TGTGCCAGCAGCTCGATGACTAGTTCTGAAAACATTCAGTACTTC
TRBJ2-4,-,medium-sized,TRBV7-2,CASSQGQLNIQYF,TGTGCCAGCAGCCAAGGACAGCTAAACATTCAGTACTTC
TRBJ2-1,-,-,TRBV7-3,CASSRSYDNEQFF,TGTGCCAGCAGTCGCAGCTACGACAATGAGCAGTTCTTC
TRBJ2-3,TRBD2,-,TRBV14,CASSQLAGNTDTQYF,TGTGCCAGCAGCCAACTAGCGGGGAACACAGATACGCAGTATTTT
TRBJ2-7,TRBD2,-,TRBV4-3,CASSQDETGGYEQYF,TGCGCCAGCAGCCAAGACGAAACGGGGGGCTACGAGCAGTACTTC
TRBJ1-2,-,-,TRBV9,CASSRTGGYTF,TGTGCCAGCAGCAGGACCGGTGGCTACACCTTC
TRBJ2-1,TRBD2,-,TRBV15,CATSREAASGSEQFF,TGTGCCACCAGCAGAGAGGCGGCTAGCGGGAGTGAGCAGTTCTTC
TRBJ2-2,TRBD2,few,TRBV7-9,CASSRSVAGANTGELFF,TGTGCCAGCAGCCGATCCGTAGCGGGGGCCAACACCGGGGAGCTGTTTTTT
TRBJ2-1,TRBD1,-,TRBV7-2,CASRQRTGGNEQFF,TGTGCCAGCAGACAGAGGACAGGGGGGAATGAGCAGTTCTTC
TRBJ2-2,TRBD2,-,TRBV27,CASRPGLVTAGELFF,TGTGCCAGCAGGCCGGGACTAGTTACCGCCGGGGAGCTGTTTTTT
TRBJ1-2,-,-,TRBV11-2,CASSLQVNGYGYTF,TGTGCCAGCAGCCTACAGGTGAATGGCTATGGCTACACCTTC
TRBJ2-1,TRBD2,once,TRBV19,CASSLAGVLGEQFF,TGTGCCAGTAGCCTAGCGGGGGTCCTCGGTGAGCAGTTCTTC
TRBJ2-1,TRBD1,few,TRBV10-3,CAISATAGGPVQVVF,TGTGCCATCAGTGCCACGGCAGGGGGCCCTGTTCAGGTAGTCTTC
TRBJ2-7,-,-,TRBV28,CASRPGHNPGEQYF,TGTGCCAGCAGGCCGGGACATAACCCAGGCGAGCAGTACTTC
TRBJ2-1,-,-,TRBV18,CASSPRVAGGSYNEQFF,TGTGCCAGCTCACCTCGGGTTGCGGGCGGCTCCTACAATGAGCAGTTCTTC
TRBJ2-3,-,few,TRBV7-9,CASRSGLAPPDTQYF,TGTGCCAGCAGATCAGGGTTGGCCCCGCCAGATACGCAGTATTTT
TRBJ2-7,-,-,TRBV5-1,CASSPNSPPVGEQYF,TGCGCCAGCAGTCCTAACTCACCCCCAGTTGGGGAGCAGTACTTC
TRBJ1-5,-,-,TRBV4-1,CASSQQEGSLNQPQHF,TGCGCCAGCAGCCAACAGGAGGGCAGCCTCAATCAGCCCCAGCATTTT
TRBJ2-1,TRBD1,-,TRBV7-2,CASSLWTGGQYNEQFF,TGTGCCAGCAGCTTATGGACAGGGGGTCAGTACAATGAGCAGTTCTTC